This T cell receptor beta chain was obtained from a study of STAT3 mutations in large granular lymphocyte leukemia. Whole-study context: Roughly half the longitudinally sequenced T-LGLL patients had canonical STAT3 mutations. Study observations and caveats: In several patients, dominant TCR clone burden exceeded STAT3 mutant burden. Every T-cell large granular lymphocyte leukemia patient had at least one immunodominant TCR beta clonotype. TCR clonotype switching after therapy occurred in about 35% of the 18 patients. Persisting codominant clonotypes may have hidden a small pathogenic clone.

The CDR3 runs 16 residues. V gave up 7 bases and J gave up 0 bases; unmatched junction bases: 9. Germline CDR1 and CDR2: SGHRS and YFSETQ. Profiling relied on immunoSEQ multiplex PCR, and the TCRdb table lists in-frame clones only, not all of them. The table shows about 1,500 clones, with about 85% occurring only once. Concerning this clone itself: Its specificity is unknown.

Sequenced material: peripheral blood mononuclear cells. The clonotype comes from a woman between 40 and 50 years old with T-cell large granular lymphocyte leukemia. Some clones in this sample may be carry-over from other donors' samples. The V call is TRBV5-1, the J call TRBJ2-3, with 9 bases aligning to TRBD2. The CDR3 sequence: CASAGLAGPSTDTQYF. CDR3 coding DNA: TGCGCCAGCGCCGGCCTAGCGGGACCTAGCACAGATACGCAGTATTTT. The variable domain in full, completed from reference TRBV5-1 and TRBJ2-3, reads KAGVTQTPRYLIKTRGQQVTLSCSPISGHRSVSWYQQTPGQGLQFLFEYFSETQRNKGNFPGRFSGRQFSNSRSEMNVSTLELGDSALYLCASAGLAGPSTDTQYFGPGTRLTVL.